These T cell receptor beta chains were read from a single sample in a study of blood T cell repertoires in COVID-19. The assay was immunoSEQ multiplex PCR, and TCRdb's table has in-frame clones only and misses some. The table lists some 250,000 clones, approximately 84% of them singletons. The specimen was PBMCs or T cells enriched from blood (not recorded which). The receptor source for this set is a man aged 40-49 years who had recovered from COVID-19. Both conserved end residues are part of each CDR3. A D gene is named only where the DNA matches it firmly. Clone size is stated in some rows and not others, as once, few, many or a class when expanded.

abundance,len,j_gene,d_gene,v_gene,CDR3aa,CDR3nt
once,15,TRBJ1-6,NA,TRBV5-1,CASSLARRLNSPLHF,TGCGCCAGCAGCTTGGCCCGGCGGCTTAATTCACCCCTCCACTTT
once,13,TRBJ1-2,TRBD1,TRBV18,CASSPGGDYGYTF,TGTGCCAGCTCCCCAGGGGGGGACTATGGCTACACCTTC
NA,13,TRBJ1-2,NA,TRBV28,CASILSGLSGYTF,TGTGCCAGCATCCTATCAGGGTTGAGTGGCTACACCTTC
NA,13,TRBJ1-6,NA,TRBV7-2,CASSLGQNSPLHF,TGTGCCAGCAGCTTAGGGCAGAATTCACCCCTCCACTTT
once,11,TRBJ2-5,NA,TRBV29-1,CSVLPRETQYF,TGCAGCGTTCTCCCCCGAGAGACCCAGTACTTC
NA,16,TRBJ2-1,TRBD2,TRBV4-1,CASSRIGGLVFDEQFF,TGCGCCAGCAGCCGGATAGGGGGACTAGTTTTCGATGAGCAGTTCTTC
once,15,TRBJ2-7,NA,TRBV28,CASSFFRQGTDEQYF,TGTGCCAGCAGTTTTTTCCGGCAGGGGACCGACGAGCAGTACTTC
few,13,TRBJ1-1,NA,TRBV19,CASSIYMNTEAFF,TGTGCCAGTAGTATCTATATGAACACTGAAGCTTTCTTT
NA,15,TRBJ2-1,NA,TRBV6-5,CASINSLSSYNEQFF,TGTGCCAGCATTAACAGCTTAAGCTCCTACAATGAGCAGTTCTTC
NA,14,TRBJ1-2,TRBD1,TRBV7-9,CASSLPTGGYGYTF,TGTGCCAGCAGCTTACCGACAGGGGGCTATGGCTACACCTTC
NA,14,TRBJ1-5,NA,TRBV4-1,CASSQDSVYQPQHF,TGCGCCAGCAGCCAAGATTCGGTTTATCAGCCCCAGCATTTT
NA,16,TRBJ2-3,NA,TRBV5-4,CASSLISVLRTDTQYF,TGTGCCAGCAGCTTGATTTCGGTCTTACGCACAGATACGCAGTATTTT
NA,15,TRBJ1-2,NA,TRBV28,CASSLVQKINYGYTF,TGTGCCAGCAGTCTGGTACAGAAGATTAACTATGGCTACACCTTC
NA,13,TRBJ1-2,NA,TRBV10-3,CASEEVLGGGYTF,TGTGCCTCCGAGGAGGTGCTCGGTGGAGGCTACACCTTC
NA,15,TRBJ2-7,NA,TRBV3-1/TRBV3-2,CASSQFLQAGYEQYF,TGTGCCAGCAGCCAATTTTTACAGGCCGGCTACGAGCAGTACTTC
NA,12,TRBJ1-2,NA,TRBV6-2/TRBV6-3,CASSVSSGGYTF,TGTGCCAGCAGTGTGTCGTCGGGTGGCTACACCTTC
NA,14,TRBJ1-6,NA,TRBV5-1,CASRRKEGGTPLHF,TGCGCCAGCAGGCGGAAAGAGGGGGGGACCCCCCTCCACTTT
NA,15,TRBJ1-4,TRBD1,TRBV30,CAAQGQEETNEKLFF,TGTGCCGCACAGGGGCAAGAGGAGACTAATGAAAAACTGTTTTTT
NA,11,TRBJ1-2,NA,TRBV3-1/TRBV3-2,CATLGVDGYTF,TGTGCCACATTAGGGGTTGATGGCTACACCTTC
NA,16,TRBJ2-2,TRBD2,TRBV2,CASTSIAGANTGELFF,TGTGCCAGCACCTCGATAGCGGGGGCGAACACCGGGGAGCTGTTTTTT
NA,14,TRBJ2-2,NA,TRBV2,CASRDRIGAGELFF,TGTGCCAGCAGGGACAGAATAGGGGCCGGGGAGCTGTTTTTT
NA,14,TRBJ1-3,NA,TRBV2,CASSEQGPGNTIYF,TGTGCCAGCAGTGAACAGGGCCCAGGAAACACCATATATTTT
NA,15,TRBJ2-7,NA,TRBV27,CASALGGLYSYEQYF,TGTGCCAGTGCCCTAGGCGGACTCTACTCCTACGAGCAGTACTTC
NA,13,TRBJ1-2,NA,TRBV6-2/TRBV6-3,CASSYGSRYGYTF,TGTGCCAGCAGTTACGGGAGTCGCTATGGCTACACCTTC
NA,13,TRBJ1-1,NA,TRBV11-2,CASSFGDYRKAFF,TGTGCCAGCAGCTTCGGGGATTACCGGAAAGCTTTCTTT
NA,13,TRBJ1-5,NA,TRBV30,CAWSLDNNQPQHF,TGTGCCTGGAGCTTGGACAACAATCAGCCCCAGCATTTT
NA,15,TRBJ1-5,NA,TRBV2,CASHSGISRNQPQHF,TGTGCCAGCCATTCCGGGATAAGCCGCAATCAGCCCCAGCATTTT
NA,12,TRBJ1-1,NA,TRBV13,CASSGQRNKAFF,TGTGCCAGCAGCGGTCAGAGGAACAAAGCTTTCTTT
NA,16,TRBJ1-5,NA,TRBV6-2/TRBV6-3,CASSYWLSEEDQPQHF,TGTGCCAGCAGTTACTGGCTCTCTGAGGAGGATCAGCCCCAGCATTTT
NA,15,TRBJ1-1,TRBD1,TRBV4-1,CASSLKGQGRTEAFF,TGCGCCAGCAGCCTAAAGGGACAGGGCCGCACTGAAGCTTTCTTT
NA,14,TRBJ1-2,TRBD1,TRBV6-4,CASSPGQGTYGYTF,TGTGCCAGCAGCCCGGGACAGGGGACTTATGGCTACACCTTC
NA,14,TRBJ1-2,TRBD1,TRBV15,CATSKTGAHYGYTF,TGTGCCACCAGCAAGACAGGGGCCCACTATGGCTACACCTTC
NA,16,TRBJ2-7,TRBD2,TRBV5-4,CASRTSGGGPAYEQYF,TGTGCCAGCAGGACTAGCGGGGGGGGCCCTGCCTACGAGCAGTACTTC
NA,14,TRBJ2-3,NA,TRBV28,CASSLGGLTDTQYF,TGTGCCAGCAGTTTAGGGGGACTCACAGATACGCAGTATTTT
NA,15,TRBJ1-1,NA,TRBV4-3,CASSQDDRVNTEAFF,TGCGCCAGCAGCCAAGATGACAGAGTGAACACTGAAGCTTTCTTT
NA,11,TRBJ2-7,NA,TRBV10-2,CASSAGYEQYF,TGCGCCAGCAGTGCAGGGTACGAGCAGTACTTC
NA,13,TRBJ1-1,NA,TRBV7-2,CASSLENTLEAFF,TGTGCCAGCAGCTTAGAAAACACCCTAGAGGCTTTCTTT
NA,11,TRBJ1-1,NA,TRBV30,CAWGAGGEAFF,TGTGCCTGGGGCGCGGGCGGCGAAGCTTTCTTT
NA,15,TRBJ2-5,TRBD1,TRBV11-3,CASSSRQGARETQYF,TGTGCCAGCAGCTCGAGACAGGGGGCAAGAGAGACCCAGTACTTC
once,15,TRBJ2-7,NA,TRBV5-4,CASSLSGGYLYEQYF,TGTGCCAGCAGCTTGTCAGGGGGGTATCTCTACGAGCAGTACTTC
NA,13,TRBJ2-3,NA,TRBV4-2,CASNQQYTDTQYF,TGTGCCAGCAACCAACAGTACACAGATACGCAGTATTTT
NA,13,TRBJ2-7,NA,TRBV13,CASSLEGIHEQYF,TGTGCCAGCAGCTTAGAGGGGATCCACGAGCAGTACTTC
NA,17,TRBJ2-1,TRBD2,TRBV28,CASRSGEGLAPYNEQFF,TGTGCCAGCAGATCCGGGGAAGGACTAGCGCCCTACAATGAGCAGTTCTTC
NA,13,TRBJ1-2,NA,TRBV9,CASSVSEGPSYTF,TGTGCCAGCAGCGTATCGGAGGGGCCGAGCTACACCTTC
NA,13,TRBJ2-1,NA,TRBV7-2,CASSVGPGGGELF,TGTGCCAGCAGCGTGGGCCCCGGCGGGGGCGAACTCTTC
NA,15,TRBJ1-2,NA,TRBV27,CASSLFGRSNYGYTF,TGTGCCAGCAGTTTATTCGGGAGATCTAACTATGGCTACACCTTC
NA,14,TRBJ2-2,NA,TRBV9,CASSNRFDTGELFF,TGTGCCAGCAGCAACAGGTTTGACACCGGGGAGCTGTTTTTT
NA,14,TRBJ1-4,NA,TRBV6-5,CASGLGAPLGKLFF,TGTGCCAGCGGCCTAGGGGCACCCCTGGGGAAACTGTTTTTT
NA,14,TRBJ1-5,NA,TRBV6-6,CASRIDSQNQPQHF,TGTGCCAGCAGAATCGACAGCCAGAATCAGCCCCAGCATTTT
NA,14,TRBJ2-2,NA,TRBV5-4,CASSAGQSSGELFF,TGTGCCAGCAGCGCCGGACAGAGCTCCGGGGAGCTGTTTTTT
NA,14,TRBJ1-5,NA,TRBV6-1,CASSETAPYQPQHF,TGTGCCAGCAGTGAGACAGCCCCCTATCAGCCCCAGCATTTT
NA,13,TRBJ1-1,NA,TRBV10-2,CASTPGIWTEAFF,TGCGCCAGCACCCCAGGGATCTGGACTGAAGCTTTCTTT
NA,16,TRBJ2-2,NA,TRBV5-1,CASSLVASGGTGELFF,TGCGCCAGCAGCTTGGTGGCCAGCGGCGGCACCGGGGAGCTGTTTTTT
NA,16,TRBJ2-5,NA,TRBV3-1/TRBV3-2,CASSPPVKVPGETQYF,TGTGCCAGCAGCCCACCTGTCAAGGTCCCCGGGGAGACCCAGTACTTC
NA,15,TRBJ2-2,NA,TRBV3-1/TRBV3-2,CASSQGETPTEELFF,TGTGCCAGCAGCCAAGGTGAGACTCCCACCGAGGAGCTGTTTTTT